These T cell receptor beta chains were read from a single sample in a study of blood T cells in healthy people across ages. Each CDR3 protein gets one entry after TCRdb re-called the 5' RACE reads with MiXCR. The data hold 750,000 to 1,000,000 distinct CDR3 sequences, with 25% to 30% observed a single time. The same specimen was also included in a second study, on T cells of mothers and their children.

The specimen sequenced was blood. The receptors here all came from a woman aged 40 to 50 in good health. The CDR3 runs from the conserved cysteine through the conserved F or W. Each record gives: D gene, clone size, V gene, CDR3 length, J gene, CDR3 protein, CDR3 DNA. D genes are given only for firm matches. Clone size, where shown, is once, few, many, or a class for clones that have expanded.

>TRBD2|few|TRBV4-1|16|TRBJ2-6
CASSQGGVVGANVLTF
TGCGCCAGCAGCCAGGGGGGGGTAGTTGGGGCCAACGTCCTGACTTTC
>.|.|TRBV4-1|14|TRBJ1-5
CASSHIGGNQPQHF
TGCGCCAGCAGCCATATAGGGGGCAATCAGCCCCAGCATTTT
>TRBD2|many|TRBV29-1|14|TRBJ2-7
CSVALAGGSYEQYF
TGCAGCGTTGCCCTAGCGGGGGGCTCCTACGAGCAGTACTTC
>.|few|TRBV28|14|TRBJ2-3
CASSPPIGTDTQYF
TGTGCCAGCAGCCCCCCCATCGGCACAGATACGCAGTATTTT
>TRBD1|few|TRBV6-2/TRBV6-3|15|TRBJ2-5
CASSYSGQVLETQYF
TGTGCCAGCAGTTACTCGGGACAGGTGTTGGAGACCCAGTACTTC
>.|few|TRBV4-1|16|TRBJ2-6
CASSQDRSGGANVLTF
TGCGCCAGCAGCCAAGATCGGAGTGGGGGGGCCAACGTCCTGACTTTC
>.|few|TRBV7-2|14|TRBJ1-2
CASSLEGIGYGCTF
TGTGCCAGCAGCTTAGAGGGTATTGGCTATGGCTGCACCTTC
>TRBD2|.|TRBV7-9|16|TRBJ2-3
CASSERGSRGTDTQYF
TGTGCCAGCAGCGAGCGGGGCTCGAGGGGCACAGATACGCAGTATTTT
>.|few|TRBV20-1|16|TRBJ1-1
CSARTDIMGLDAEAFF
TGCAGTGCTAGAACCGACATAATGGGACTAGACGCTGAAGCTTTCTTT
>TRBD1|.|TRBV20-1|16|TRBJ1-5
CSALPGQGYSNQPQHF
TGCAGTGCTTTGCCGGGACAGGGATATAGCAATCAGCCCCAGCATTTT
>.|.|TRBV7-2|14|TRBJ2-7
CAGSLKGSTYEQYF
TGTGCCGGCAGCTTAAAGGGGTCGACCTACGAGCAGTACTTC
>.|.|TRBV12-3/TRBV12-4|14|TRBJ1-1
CASSTLEGGTEAFF
TGTGCCAGCAGTACTCTAGAGGGAGGCACTGAAGCTTTCTTT
>.|.|TRBV10-2|14|TRBJ2-3
CASSVTLRTDTQYF
TGCGCCAGCAGTGTAACTCTTCGCACAGATACGCAGTATTTT
>.|few|TRBV27|16|TRBJ2-3
CASSFLGPAETDTQYF
TGTGCCAGCAGTTTCCTGGGCCCTGCGGAGACAGATACGCAGTATTTT
>.|many|TRBV10-3|13|TRBJ1-2
CAISDSGLEGYTF
TGTGCCATCAGTGACTCAGGGCTCGAGGGCTACACCTTC
>.|many|TRBV10-3|14|TRBJ1-5
CAISVEKSNQPQHF
TGTGCCATCAGTGTAGAGAAGAGCAATCAGCCCCAGCATTTT
>TRBD1|.|TRBV5-6|15|TRBJ2-1
CASSPGTGYGNEQFF
TGTGCCAGCAGCCCCGGGACAGGGTATGGCAATGAGCAGTTCTTC
>.|few|TRBV20-1|13|TRBJ1-1
CSARAPDSLEAFF
TGCAGTGCTAGAGCGCCGGACTCCCTTGAAGCTTTCTTT
>TRBD1|many|TRBV7-2|15|TRBJ2-1
CASSSGGTGVYEQFF
TGTGCCAGCAGCTCGGGCGGGACAGGGGTTTATGAGCAGTTCTTC
>.|.|TRBV20-1|12|TRBJ1-1
CSASFQGTEAFF
TGCAGTGCTAGCTTCCAGGGGACTGAAGCTTTCTTT
>.|many|TRBV6-5|13|TRBJ1-2
CASSSAENYGYTF
TGTGCCAGCAGTTCCGCGGAAAACTATGGCTACACCTTC
>.|.|TRBV4-2|14|TRBJ1-2
CASSQDPAGYGYTF
TGTGCCAGCAGCCAAGATCCGGCAGGGTATGGCTACACCTTC
>.|.|TRBV11-2|17|TRBJ2-6
CASMTGRFLSGANVLTF
TGTGCCAGCATGACAGGAAGGTTCCTCTCTGGGGCCAACGTCCTGACTTTC
>.|few|TRBV27|15|TRBJ1-1
CASSSSLRENTEAFF
TGTGCCAGCAGTTCCTCGTTACGAGAGAACACTGAAGCTTTCTTT
>.|few|TRBV11-1|15|TRBJ2-7
CASSSGVQGGYEQYF
TGTGCCAGCAGCTCAGGCGTCCAGGGCGGGTACGAGCAGTACTTC
>.|.|TRBV29-1|15|TRBJ2-4
CSVEGGPSSYNEQYF
TGCAGCGTTGAAGGGGGACCAAGCTCCTACAATGAGCAGTACTTC
>.|.|TRBV20-1|13|TRBJ2-5
CSALWRGQETQYF
TGCAGTGCTCTATGGAGGGGGCAAGAGACCCAGTACTTC
>TRBD1|.|TRBV30|14|TRBJ1-5
CAWSRDRADQPQHF
TGTGCCTGGAGTCGGGACAGGGCAGACCAGCCCCAGCATTTT